A single sample is the source of the 5 T cell receptor beta chains below, sequenced in a study of PD-1 blockade in classical Hodgkin lymphoma. Following autologous stem cell transplantation, relapse occurred in every patient, and exposure to brentuximab vedotin varied. Produced via immunoSEQ multiplex PCR; TCRdb's table is partial and in-frame only. The profile shows about 76,000 clones, around nine tenths of them singletons. The input for sequencing was peripheral blood mononuclear cells (PBMCs), taken at baseline. The source of these receptors is a human donor with classical Hodgkin lymphoma.

CDR3 amino acids: CASSRRAPADYEQYF. As DNA, the CDR3 is TGCGCCAGCAGCCGCCGGGCTCCAGCGGACTACGAGCAGTACTTC. This chain joins TRBV4-1 and TRBJ2-7; D might be TRBD2 (5 bases). In germline, CDR1 is MGHRA, CDR2 YSYEKL. The CDR3 consists of 15 residues. Trimming shortened V by 4 bases and J by 3 bases, and 16 bases separated the two germline ends.

The chain links TRBV6-5 to TRBJ2-7, with 11 bases aligning to TRBD2. CDR3 size: 15 residues. Germline values: CDR1 MNHEY, CDR2 SVGAGI. The trim removed 6 bases at V and 0 bases at J, leaving 4 bases unmatched. The CDR3 region is CASSLAGGPSYEQYF. The CDR3 DNA is TGTGCCAGCAGCTTAGCGGGAGGGCCCTCCTACGAGCAGTACTTC.

This CDR3 reads CAWSSPGAPPYEQYF. The CDR3 coding sequence is TGTGCCTGGAGTTCACCGGGGGCACCCCCCTACGAGCAGTACTTC. The V call is TRBV30, the J call TRBJ2-7, with D perhaps TRBD1 or TRBD2 (6 bases each). V was shortened by 2 bases and J by 2 bases, with 16 bases between the two germline ends. The CDR3 totals 15 residues. CDR1 and CDR2 from the germline V gene are GTSNPN and SVGIG (reference sequence).

This clone has only one observation. J is TRBJ1-5 and V is TRBV7-2, with a tentative D call TRBD1 (5 bases). CDR1 and CDR2 from the germline V gene are SGHTA and FQGNSA. Trimming removed 1 base at V and 0 bases at J, with 13 bases between. The CDR3 loop spans 17 amino acids. The CDR3 sequence is CASSLGVGGASNQPQHF. The CDR3 DNA follows: TGTGCCAGCAGCTTAGGGGTGGGAGGGGCTAGCAATCAGCCCCAGCATTTT.

The chain uses TRBV29-1 and TRBJ1-2, with no clear D. The CDR3 spans 14 residues. The V gene lost 0 bases and the J gene lost 4 bases, with 12 bases spanning the gap. CDR1 and CDR2 from the germline V gene are SQVTM and ANQGSEA. In nucleotides, the CDR3 is TGCAGCGTTGAAGACAAGTATGGCAGCTATGGCTACACCTTC. Its translation is CSVEDKYGSYGYTF. The variable domain in full, completed from reference TRBV29-1 and TRBJ1-2, reads SAVISQKPSRDICQRGTSLTIQCQVDSQVTMMFWYRQQPGQSLTLIATANQGSEATYESGFVIDKFPISRPNLTFSTLTVSNMSPEDSSIYLCSVEDKYGSYGYTFGSGTRLTVV.